The 5 T cell receptor beta chains below come from one sample, sequenced in a study of tumor-infiltrating lymphocytes in primary liver carcinoma. Germline DNA was extracted alongside blood RNA, which was obtained from unsorted whole blood. A constant-region primer served to make TCR beta cDNA from about 500 ng total RNA. Libraries of TCR beta came from three nested multiplex PCR rounds with slightly modified ARM-PCR. Running around 9 cycles apiece, the first two PCR rounds relied on TRBV1-TRBV30 forward primers together with a C-beta reverse primer. Each CDR3 protein gets one entry after TCRdb re-called the multiplex PCR reads with MiXCR. The sample lists approximately 300,000 distinct CDR3 sequences, about 60% occurring once. Specimen: peripheral blood. The receptors originated from a man in his forties or fifties with primary liver carcinoma and hepatitis B virus infection.

Comment on this clonotype: A much larger clone lies a single base off, so this may be a read error. The final CDR3 position lacks the conserved phenylalanine or tryptophan, pointing to a likely read error. The chain links TRBV4-2 to TRBJ2-3; 8 bases match TRBD1. This CDR3 is 17 amino acids long. Germline CDR1 and CDR2: LGHNA and YNFKEQ. Germline trimming cut 0 bases from V and 4 bases from J; bases unmatched to any gene: 9. As DNA, the CDR3 is TGTGCCAGCAGCCAAGATGGGAGGACAGGGAGCTCAGATACGCAGTATTAT. It encodes CASSQDGRTGSSDTQYY.

The chain carries TRBV5-6 and TRBJ2-6; D gene ambiguous. Germline V lookup: CDR1 SGHDT, CDR2 YYEEEE. The V end lost 7 bases, the J end lost 4 bases, and 9 bases lay between the germline ends. The CDR3 consists of 13 residues. The CDR3 loop reads CASGSQGANVLTF. The CDR3 region has the DNA TGTGCCAGCGGCTCCCAAGGGGCCAACGTCCTGACTTTC.

Of note for this clonotype: This may stem from a read error, because a much larger clone lies one nucleotide away. The CDR3 end shows no conserved phenylalanine or tryptophan, and so a read error is likely. V is TRBV5-5 and J is TRBJ2-7; a weak D match, TRBD1 (5 bases). The V gene lost 1 base and the J gene lost 6 bases, with 11 bases spanning the gap. CDR3 size: 13 residues. Germline CDR1 SGHKS, CDR2 YYEKEE (reference sequence). The CDR3 DNA reads TGTGCCAGCAGCTTGTTAGAAGGGGTCGAGCAGTACCTC. Translation: CASSLLEGVEQYL.

This clonotype was recorded only once. This may come from a read error, since a much larger clone is one base off. V and J are TRBV6-1 and TRBJ2-7; D gene unclear. Trimming took 10 bases from V and 3 from J, leaving 10 bases between them. Germline V lookup: CDR1 MNHNS, CDR2 SASEGT. The CDR3 runs to 11 residues. CDR3 DNA sequence: TGTGCCAACTGCGTCTTCTACGAGCAGTACTTC. Translation gives CANCVFYEQYF.

Concerning this clonotype: A clone one base away is much larger, so this may be a read error. The rearrangement links TRBV11-2 to TRBJ1-2, with 8 bases fitting TRBD1. The ends lost 5 bases at V and 4 bases at J; junction bases unmatched: 3. The germline CDR1 and CDR2 sequences are SGHAT and FQNNGV. The CDR3 consists of 13 residues. CDR3 amino acids: CASSETGVYGYTF. The CDR3 DNA sequence: TGTGCCAGCAGCGAGACAGGGGTCTATGGCTACACCTTC.